Listed here are 9 T cell receptor beta chains from one sample, sequenced in a study of T cells after yellow fever vaccination. TCRdb independently ran MiXCR on the 5' RACE reads; one entry per CDR3 protein. The sample holds about 330,000 distinct CDR3 sequences, approximately 8% seen once. Material: PBMCs, obtained roughly 45 days after the first yellow fever vaccination. Receptors were obtained from a man aged 18 to 30 who received the YFV17D yellow fever vaccine.

V is TRBV15 and J is TRBJ2-5; D gene ambiguous. V was clipped by 8 bases and J by 5 bases, with 15 bases between them. The CDR3 is 13 residues long. Germline V lookup: CDR1 LNHNV, CDR2 YYDKDF (reference sequence). The CDR3 DNA sequence: TGTGCCACCCGGAGTAGCTTAGGGGAGACCCAGTACTTC. Translated: CATRSSLGETQYF.

This clonotype turned up a few times. The chain is built from TRBV7-6 and TRBJ1-2, with D perhaps matching TRBD1 (5 bases). V was trimmed by 5 bases and J by 5 bases, leaving 15 bases between them. The CDR3 is 14 amino acids. The V gene's germline CDR1 is SGHVS and CDR2 FNYEAQ. The CDR3 DNA reads as TGTGCCAGCAGCCCCATGGGGGGAGATTATGGCTACACCTTC. This gives the protein CASSPMGGDYGYTF.

This clonotype has a handful of counts. The chain recombines TRBV18 with TRBJ2-7; D may be TRBD1 or TRBD2 (5 bases each). Germline V gives CDR1 KGHSH, CDR2 LQKENI. V was trimmed by 3 bases and J by 0 bases, leaving 9 bases between them. The CDR3 spans 14 residues. CDR3 DNA: TGTGCCAGCTCACCCGGGACGTACTCCTACGAGCAGTACTTC. This codes for CASSPGTYSYEQYF.

This clonotype occurred a few times. The chain joins TRBV27 to TRBJ2-7, with 7 bases aligning to TRBD1. V lost 5 bases and J lost 9; bases outside the gene matches: 7. Germline CDR1 MNHEY, CDR2 SMNVEV (reference sequence). CDR3 size: 12 residues. The CDR3 region is CASSPDRAAQYF. DNA of the CDR3: TGTGCCAGCAGTCCAGACAGGGCAGCGCAGTACTTC.

The rearrangement joins TRBV20-1 to TRBJ2-7; TRBD1 matches 8 bases. V was clipped by 1 base and J by 3 bases; unmatched bases: 8. Germline CDR1 reads DFQATT; CDR2 reads SNEGSKA (reference sequence). The CDR3 spans 15 residues. CDR3 protein: CSARAPGTGFYEQYF. CDR3 coding DNA: TGCAGTGCTAGAGCACCCGGGACAGGATTCTACGAGCAGTACTTC.

This clonotype was detected only a few times. This chain uses TRBV7-2 with TRBJ2-3; 7 bases line up with TRBD2. This CDR3 has 14 residues. CDR1 is SGHTA and CDR2 is FQGNSA in the germline V gene. V lost 3 bases to trimming and J lost 5 bases; unmatched junction nucleotides: 5. The CDR3 region has the DNA TGTGCCAGCAGCTTTGGACTAGTGGGAGATACGCAGTATTTT. Amino acids: CASSFGLVGDTQYF.

This clonotype showed up many times. The gene calls are TRBV20-1 and TRBJ1-4; D not resolved. Between the trimmed V and J ends, which lost 2 bases and 4 bases, there was a span of 11 bases. CDR1 is DFQATT, CDR2 SNEGSKA, per germline (reference sequence). The CDR3 spans 14 residues. The CDR3 loop reads CSARLGSNNEKLFF. CDR3 nucleotide sequence: TGCAGTGCTAGATTGGGCAGCAATAATGAAAAACTGTTTTTT.

The rearrangement links TRBV7-9 to TRBJ2-1; 8 bases agree with TRBD2. CDR3 size: 11 residues. Germline-derived CDR1 and CDR2 are SEHNR and FQNEAQ (reference sequence). V lost 5 bases and J lost 10; bases outside the gene matches: 1. This chain's CDR3 is CASSPGGEQFF. DNA for the CDR3: TGTGCCAGCAGCCCGGGGGGGGAGCAGTTCTTC.

The gene calls are TRBV4-2 and TRBJ1-5, with 7 positions matching TRBD1. CDR1 LGHNA and CDR2 YNFKEQ come from the germline V gene. The CDR3 totals 15 residues. After removal of 4 bases from V and 6 bases from J, the junction contained 9 bases not matched to a gene. CDR3: CASSLIQGELQPQHF. The CDR3 DNA reads as TGTGCCAGCAGCCTGATCCAGGGGGAACTTCAGCCCCAGCATTTT.